This paragraph reports one T cell receptor beta chain. This record comes from a study of T cell responses to AZD1222 COVID-19 vaccine. V lost 0 bases and J 2 bases, leaving 9 bases between the germline ends. The CDR3 has 14 amino acids. The germline V gene has CDR1 SGDLS and CDR2 YYNGEE. TCRdb's table, derived via immunoSEQ multiplex PCR, lists solely in-frame clones and lacks some. The sample lists approximately 110,000 clones, roughly 90% occurring once. This TCR came from an adult who received the AZD1222 COVID-19 vaccine. The gene calls are TRBV9 and TRBJ2-7; D is unresolved. This specimen consisted of peripheral blood, obtained 28 days after the second AZD1222 dose. CDR3 loop: CASSVAPPAYEQYF. The CDR3 bases are TGTGCCAGCAGCGTAGCCCCTCCAGCCTACGAGCAGTACTTC. The whole variable domain, remainder taken from reference TRBV9 and TRBJ2-7, is DSGVTQTPKHLITATGQRVTLRCSPRSGDLSVYWYQQSLDQGLQFLIQYYNGEERAKGNILERFSAQQFPDLHSELNLSSLELGDSALYFCASSVAPPAYEQYFGPGTRLTVT.